This passage covers 8 T cell receptor beta chains from one sample sequenced in a study of human T cells and chemical hapten exposure. Researchers extracted total RNA from unfractionated whole blood. TCRdb re-analysed the 5' RACE reads in MiXCR, keeping a single row per CDR3 protein. The repertoire consists of roughly 81,000 distinct CDR3 sequences, with 15% to 20% occurring once and the leading ten covering approximately 6.3%. The source of these receptors is a female donor in good health.

This clonotype was counted only a few times. The chain couples TRBV6-1 to TRBJ2-6, with D uncertain. The CDR3 length is 14 residues. Between the trimmed V and J ends, which lost 2 bases and 2 bases, there was a span of 4 bases. Germline V gene lookup returns CDR1 MNHNS and CDR2 SASEGT. CDR3 sequence: CASSERAGANVLTF. The CDR3 bases are TGTGCCAGCAGTGAAAGGGCTGGGGCCAACGTCCTGACTTTC.

This clonotype was counted a few times. V gene TRBV10-3 combines with J gene TRBJ2-5; 9 positions match TRBD2. With V trimmed by 5 bases and J by 0 bases, 4 bases remained unmatched. The CDR3 has 15 residues. Germline V gives CDR1 ENHRY, CDR2 SYGVKD. CDR3 nucleotides: TGTGCCATCAGTTCTAGCGGGAACTACCAAGAGACCCAGTACTTC. Its translation is CAISSSGNYQETQYF.

The rearrangement links TRBV27 to TRBJ1-1, with D possibly being TRBD1 (6 bases). Germline CDR1 reads MNHEY; CDR2 reads SMNVEV (reference sequence). The CDR3 sequence is 17 residues long. Trimming cost V 2 bases and J 5 bases, with 21 bases left between them. The CDR3 DNA reads TGTGCCAGCAGTTTAAGCGGGGGGGGGCGATACGGGACTGAAGCTTTCTTT. As protein: CASSLSGGGRYGTEAFF.

This clonotype appeared a few times. The chain has TRBV28 and TRBJ2-1, with D perhaps matching TRBD2 (7 bases). The CDR3 runs 16 residues. The germline V and J ends were trimmed by 5 bases and 8 bases, with 22 bases remaining between them. The germline V gene encodes CDR1 MDHEN and CDR2 SYDVKM. The CDR3 loop reads CASSPIRGGRLDEQFF. The CDR3 region has the DNA TGTGCCAGCAGTCCGATAAGGGGGGGGAGGCTCGATGAGCAGTTCTTC.

This clonotype has at least ten counts. The chain links TRBV6-2 or TRBV6-3 to TRBJ2-3; D gene ambiguous. This CDR3 region has 12 residues. From germline, CDR1 is MNHEY and CDR2 SVGEGT. The V end lost 6 bases, the J end lost 1 base, and 5 bases lay between the germline ends. In DNA, the CDR3 is TGTGCCAGCAGGCAAGGCACAGATACGCAGTATTTT. It codes for CASRQGTDTQYF.

This clonotype was observed a handful of times. The V gene is TRBV25-1, the J gene TRBJ2-3, with D perhaps matching TRBD1 or TRBD2 (5 bases each). The CDR3 is made up of 15 amino acids. Trimming took 5 bases from V and 11 from J, leaving 23 bases between them. Looked up from germline, CDR1 is MGHDK and CDR2 is SYGVNS. In nucleotides, the CDR3 is TGTGCCAGCAGTTATATCAGAGGGGCCACAGATGGGCAGTATTTT. It specifies CASSYIRGATDGQYF.

This chain connects TRBV6-1 to TRBJ1-5, with D possibly being TRBD1 (5 bases). CDR3 length equals 17 residues. The V and J ends lost 0 bases and 7 bases respectively, with 19 bases between them. Germline V gives CDR1 MNHNS, CDR2 SASEGT. CDR3 DNA: TGTGCCAGCAGTGAAGCGCTAGGGGAATTCCTTTACCAGCCCCAGCATTTT. Translating it yields CASSEALGEFLYQPQHF.

The rearrangement joins TRBV20-1 to TRBJ1-3; D is ambiguous. The CDR3 runs 11 residues. V dropped 3 bases and J dropped 2 bases, with 2 bases sitting between them. Germline CDR1 reads DFQATT; CDR2 reads SNEGSKA (reference sequence). For the CDR3, the DNA is TGCAGTGCTAGTCCTGGAAACACCATATATTTT. Protein sequence: CSASPGNTIYF.